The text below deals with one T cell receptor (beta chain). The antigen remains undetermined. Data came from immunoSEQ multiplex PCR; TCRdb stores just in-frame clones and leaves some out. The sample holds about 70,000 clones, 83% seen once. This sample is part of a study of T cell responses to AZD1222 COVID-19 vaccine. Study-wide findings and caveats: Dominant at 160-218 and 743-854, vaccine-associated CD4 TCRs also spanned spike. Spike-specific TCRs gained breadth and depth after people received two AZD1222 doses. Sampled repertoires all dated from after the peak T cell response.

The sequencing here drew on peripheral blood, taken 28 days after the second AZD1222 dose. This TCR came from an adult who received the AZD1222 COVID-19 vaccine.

The CDR3 sequence is CATRDLISPTNGYTF. CDR3 coding DNA: TGTGCCACTCGGGACCTTATTTCCCCTACGAATGGCTACACCTTC. This chain links TRBV27 with TRBJ1-2; a possible D gene is TRBD1 (5 bases). Deletions cut 10 bases from V and 6 bases from J, with 24 bases between. The germline V gene encodes CDR1 MNHEY and CDR2 SMNVEV (reference sequence). CDR3 length equals 15 residues.